The present T cell receptor beta chain was sequenced within a study of blood T cell repertoires in COVID-19. Sequencing was performed with immunoSEQ multiplex PCR; in TCRdb, only in-frame clones are kept and a portion is missing. This sample carries around 250,000 clones, 80% to 90% of them seen once, and the ten largest clones take roughly a sixth. The V and J ends lost 7 bases and 2 bases, in that order; junction bases with no gene match: 6. The CDR3 covers 14 residues. The germline V gene has CDR1 SEHNR and CDR2 FQNEAQ (reference sequence). The receptor was isolated from a young man who had recovered from COVID-19. The chain joins TRBV7-9 to TRBJ1-1; 8 bases are shared with TRBD1. The sample consisted of PBMCs or T cells enriched from blood (not recorded which). The CDR3, as DNA: TGTGCCAGCATGGCCGGACAGGGTAACACTGAAGCTTTCTTT. This encodes CASMAGQGNTEAFF. The variable domain in full, with the rest retrieved from reference TRBV7-9 and TRBJ1-1, is DTGVSQNPRHKITKRGQNVTFRCDPISEHNRLYWYRQTLGQGPEFLTYFQNEAQLEKSRLLSDRFSAERPKGSFSTLEIQRTEQGDSAMYLCASMAGQGNTEAFFGQGTRLTVV.